This paragraph reports one T cell receptor (beta chain). Its specificity is unknown. The germline V and J ends were trimmed by 4 bases and 0 bases, with 10 bases remaining between them. CDR1 and CDR2 from the germline V gene are SGHRS and YFSETQ. The CDR3 sequence is 14 residues long. Genomic DNA from each subset was divided evenly over several immunoSEQ plates. Original data processing: ImmunoSEQ output lacked quality scores and full-length reads, limiting matched filtering. Generated by immunoSEQ multiplex PCR, the TCRdb table keeps only in-frame clones and is missing some. V, J and clone size derive from that table, while D and trimming were established from the DNA sequence. The table has fewer than 2.5 million clones, 80% to 95% seen once. This sample was taken from a study of shared clonotypes between healthy human individuals. Findings and caveats of the study: Relative to memory subsets, naive subsets generally showed larger estimated richness.

All donors were Caucasian adults living in Nashville, Tennessee. The receptor was isolated from a man aged 18 to 30 in good health. Some clones in this sample may be carry-over from other donors' samples. The rearrangement uses TRBV5-1 and TRBJ1-2; tentatively, D is TRBD1 (5 bases). Input material: naive CD4+ T cells from PBMCs. Documented subset: CD45RA+ positively selected. In nucleotides, the CDR3 is TGCGCCAGCAGCCAGTTCAGGGCTAACTATGGCTACACCTTC. Its protein product is CASSQFRANYGYTF.